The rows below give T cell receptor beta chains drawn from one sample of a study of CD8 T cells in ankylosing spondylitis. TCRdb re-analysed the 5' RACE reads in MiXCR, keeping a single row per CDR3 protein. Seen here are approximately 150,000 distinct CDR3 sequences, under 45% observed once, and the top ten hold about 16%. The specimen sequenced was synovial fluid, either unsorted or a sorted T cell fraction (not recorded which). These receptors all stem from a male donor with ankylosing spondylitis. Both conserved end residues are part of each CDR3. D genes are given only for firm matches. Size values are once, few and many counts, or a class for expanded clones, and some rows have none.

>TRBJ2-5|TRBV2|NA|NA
CASNARAQETQYF
TGTGCCAGCAACGCCAGGGCCCAAGAGACCCAGTACTTC
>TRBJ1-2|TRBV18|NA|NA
CASSLLRTQNYGYTF
TGTGCCAGCTCACTCCTCCGGACACAGAACTATGGCTACACCTTC
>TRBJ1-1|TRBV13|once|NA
CASSTPNTEAFF
TGTGCCAGCAGCACTCCGAACACTGAAGCTTTCTTT
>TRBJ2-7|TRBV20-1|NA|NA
CSAPGQYSYEQYF
TGCAGTGCTCCTGGACAGTACTCCTACGAGCAGTACTTC
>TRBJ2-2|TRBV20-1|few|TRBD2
CSAGLREGGELFF
TGCAGTGCTGGCCTCAGGGAGGGCGGGGAGCTGTTTTTT
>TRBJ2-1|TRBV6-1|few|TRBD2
CASSELAGGLDEQFF
TGTGCCAGCAGTGAGTTAGCGGGGGGGCTGGATGAGCAGTTCTTC
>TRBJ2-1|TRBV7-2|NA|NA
CASSLAPGRTRNEQFF
TGTGCCAGCAGCTTAGCGCCCGGTAGGACCCGCAATGAGCAGTTCTTC
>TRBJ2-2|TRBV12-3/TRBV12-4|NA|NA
CASRSRGWDTGELFF
TGTGCCAGCAGGTCGAGGGGCTGGGACACCGGGGAGCTGTTTTTT
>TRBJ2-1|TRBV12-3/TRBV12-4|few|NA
CASSLSSQSYNEQFF
TGTGCCAGCAGTTTATCGTCCCAGTCCTACAATGAGCAGTTCTTC
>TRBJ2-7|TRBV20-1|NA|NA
CSARNRDSRPEQYF
TGCAGTGCTAGAAACCGGGACTCACGGCCCGAGCAGTACTTC
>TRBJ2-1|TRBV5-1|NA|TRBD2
CASSSTSGGMYNEQFF
TGCGCCAGCAGCTCAACTAGCGGGGGGATGTACAATGAGCAGTTCTTC
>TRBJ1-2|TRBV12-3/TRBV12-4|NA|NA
CASSLVYGYTF
TGTGCCAGCAGTTTGGTCTATGGCTACACCTTC
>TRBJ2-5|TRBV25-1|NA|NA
CASSESGDSGETQYF
TGTGCCAGCAGTGAATCGGGGGACTCCGGGGAGACCCAGTACTTC
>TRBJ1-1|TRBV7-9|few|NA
CASSSSGQELNTEAFF
TGTGCCAGCAGCTCTAGTGGACAAGAGCTGAACACTGAAGCTTTCTTT
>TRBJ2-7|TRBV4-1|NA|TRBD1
CASSQDLSGTGLYEQYF
TGCGCCAGCAGCCAAGATCTCTCCGGGACAGGGTTGTACGAGCAGTACTTC
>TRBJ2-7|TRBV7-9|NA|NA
CASRLNGSYEQYF
TGTGCCAGCAGACTAAATGGATCCTACGAGCAGTACTTC
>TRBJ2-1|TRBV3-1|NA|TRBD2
CASSFLAGVVEQFF
TGTGCCAGCAGCTTCCTAGCGGGAGTAGTTGAGCAGTTCTTC
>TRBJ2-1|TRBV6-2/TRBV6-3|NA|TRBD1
CASTIRTRDRFYNEQFF
TGTGCCAGCACCATCCGGACACGGGACAGGTTTTACAATGAGCAGTTCTTC
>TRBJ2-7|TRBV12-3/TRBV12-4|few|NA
CASSPYLTPYEQYF
TGTGCCAGCAGTCCTTATCTAACTCCCTACGAGCAGTACTTC
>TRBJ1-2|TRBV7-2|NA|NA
CASSFEGPAYYGYTF
TGTGCCAGCAGCTTCGAGGGGCCTGCTTACTATGGCTACACCTTC
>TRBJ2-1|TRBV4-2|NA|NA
CASSPYREDEQFF
TGTGCCAGCAGCCCCTACAGGGAGGATGAGCAGTTCTTC
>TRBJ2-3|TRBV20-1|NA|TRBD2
CSAKTLSGRPSTDTQYF
TGCAGTGCTAAGACCCTCAGCGGGAGGCCCAGCACAGATACGCAGTATTTT
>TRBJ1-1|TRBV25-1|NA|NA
CASSDPHGGAEAFF
TGTGCCAGCAGTGACCCCCACGGCGGGGCTGAAGCTTTCTTT
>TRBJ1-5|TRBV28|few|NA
CASSPEPFNQPQHF
TGTGCCAGCAGTCCGGAGCCCTTCAATCAGCCCCAGCATTTT
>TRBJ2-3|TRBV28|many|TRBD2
CASSSLPIAGGPIHTQYF
TGTGCCAGCAGTTCTCTCCCCATAGCGGGGGGGCCGATCCATACGCAGTATTTT
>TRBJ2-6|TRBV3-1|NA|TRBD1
CASSPWLRQGAGANVLTF
TGTGCCAGCAGCCCTTGGTTGCGACAGGGGGCTGGGGCCAACGTCCTGACTTTC
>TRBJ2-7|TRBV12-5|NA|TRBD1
CASGAPGQGPYEQYF
TGTGCTAGTGGTGCTCCGGGACAGGGCCCCTACGAGCAGTACTTC
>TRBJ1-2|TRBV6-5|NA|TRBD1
CASSYGTGKNGYTF
TGTGCCAGCAGTTACGGGACAGGGAAGAATGGCTACACCTTC
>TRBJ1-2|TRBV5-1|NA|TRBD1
CASSPDSAGGSGYTF
TGCGCCAGCAGCCCCGACTCGGCAGGGGGCTCTGGCTACACCTTC
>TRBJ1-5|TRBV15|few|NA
CATSRVSLSNQPQHF
TGTGCCACCAGCAGAGTTAGCCTCAGCAATCAGCCCCAGCATTTT
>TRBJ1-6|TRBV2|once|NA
CASSESRGYNSPLHF
TGTGCCAGCAGTGAGAGTAGGGGATATAATTCACCCCTCCACTTT
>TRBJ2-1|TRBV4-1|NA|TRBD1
CASSQPRWPPGQARITQIRDEQFF
TGCGCCAGCAGCCAACCAAGATGGCCCCCAGGACAGGCTCGCATTACTCAAATTCGCGATGAGCAGTTCTTC
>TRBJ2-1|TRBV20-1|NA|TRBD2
CSATGLALNEQFF
TGCAGTGCGACAGGACTAGCCCTGAATGAGCAGTTCTTC
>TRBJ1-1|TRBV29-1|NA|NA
CSVGTRNTEAFF
TGCAGCGTGGGGACAAGGAACACTGAAGCTTTCTTT
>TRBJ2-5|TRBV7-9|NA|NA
CASSRRCEAWGETQYF
TGTGCCAGCAGCCGCCGCTGCGAAGCCTGGGGGGAGACCCAGTACTTC
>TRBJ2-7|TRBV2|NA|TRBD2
CAITTSASYEQYF
TGTGCCATCACGACTAGCGCCTCCTACGAGCAGTACTTC
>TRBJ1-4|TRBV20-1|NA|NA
CSAIEKAVGSEKLFF
TGCAGTGCTATTGAGAAGGCAGTTGGAAGTGAAAAACTGTTTTTT
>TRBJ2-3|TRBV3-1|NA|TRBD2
CASSQVPRTSGSADTQYF
TGTGCCAGCAGCCAAGTCCCTCGGACTAGCGGGAGTGCAGATACGCAGTATTTT
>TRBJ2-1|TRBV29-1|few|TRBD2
CSVRASGRYEQFF
TGCAGCGTTAGGGCTAGCGGGAGGTATGAGCAGTTCTTC
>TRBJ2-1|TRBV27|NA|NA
CASSWGVPGYNEQFF
TGTGCCAGCAGTTGGGGGGTTCCTGGATACAATGAGCAGTTCTTC
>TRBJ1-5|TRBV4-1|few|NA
CASSQHRDYQPQHF
TGCGCCAGCAGCCAACACAGGGATTATCAGCCCCAGCATTTT
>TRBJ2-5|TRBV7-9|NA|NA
CASSPDLDPHWETQYF
TGTGCCAGCAGCCCTGACCTCGATCCTCATTGGGAGACCCAGTACTTC
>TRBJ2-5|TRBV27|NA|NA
CASSRPGETQYF
TGTGCCAGCAGTCGGCCCGGAGAGACCCAGTACTTC
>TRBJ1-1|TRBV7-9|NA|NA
CASSLTGSMNTEAFF
TGTGCCAGCAGCTTAACCGGCAGCATGAACACTGAAGCTTTCTTT
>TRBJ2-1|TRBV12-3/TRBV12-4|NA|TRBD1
CASSQTGTEQFF
TGTGCCAGCAGTCAGACAGGGACTGAGCAGTTCTTC
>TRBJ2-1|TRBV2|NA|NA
CASITSSYNEQFF
TGTGCCAGCATCACGAGCTCCTACAATGAGCAGTTCTTC
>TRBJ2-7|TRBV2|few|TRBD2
CASSRASGGVHEQYF
TGTGCCAGCAGTAGAGCTAGCGGGGGGGTCCACGAGCAGTACTTC